These 24 T cell receptor beta chains were all obtained from the same sample, sequenced in a study of cytomegalovirus exposure and HLA in healthy donors. It was with 60 Vbeta and 13 Jbeta primers that the PCR ran. Sequencing was performed with immunoSEQ multiplex PCR; in TCRdb, only in-frame clones are kept and a portion is missing. The sample has about 150,000 clones, less than 85% seen once. Source material: PBMCs. The source is a woman in her fifties or sixties in good health and CMV-seropositive.

This clone came up once. This chain connects TRBV27 to TRBJ1-4; D might be TRBD1 (6 bases). The CDR3 is 15 residues long. V was pared by 4 bases and J by 0 bases, with 9 bases between. Germline V gene data show CDR1 as MNHEY and CDR2 as SMNVEV (reference sequence). The CDR3 nucleotides read TGTGCCAGCAGTTCCCGGACAGCAACTAATGAAAAACTGTTTTTT. Translation gives CASSSRTATNEKLFF.

The V and J genes are TRBV20-1 and TRBJ1-2; TRBD1 might be the D (5 bases). V dropped 4 bases and J dropped 5 bases, with 8 bases sitting between them. CDR1 DFQATT and CDR2 SNEGSKA come from the germline V gene (reference sequence). The CDR3 contains 11 residues. The CDR3 loop reads CSATTAYGYTF. CDR3 coding DNA: TGCAGTGCTACGACAGCGTATGGCTACACCTTC.

This clone has just a few counts. CDR3 region: CASSGGKSSPLHF. In DNA, the CDR3 is TGTGCCAGCAGTGGAGGCAAATCTTCACCCCTCCACTTT. This rearrangement joins TRBV2 to TRBJ1-6, with unresolved D. With 4 bases removed from V and 9 bases from J, the gap between germline ends came to 10 bases. Germline V lookup: CDR1 SNHLY, CDR2 FYNNEI. The CDR3 is made up of 13 amino acids.

Worth noting for this clone: Sequence at one end of the junction differs from germline and may be a read error. This chain joins TRBV5-1 and TRBJ2-1; D is possibly TRBD2 (5 bases). The length of the CDR3 is 15 residues. Germline V lookup: CDR1 SGHRS, CDR2 YFSETQ. The CDR3 region has the DNA TGCGCCAACAGCTTGGTCGCTAGTTCGGGGAATGAGCAGTTCTTC. Protein sequence: CANSLVASSGNEQFF.

On this clone: One junction end disagrees with the germline gene, perhaps due to a read error. The genes are TRBV9 and TRBJ1-2; weak D call: TRBD1 (6 bases). The CDR3 covers 15 residues. Germline V CDR1 and CDR2: SGDLS, YYNGEE. The CDR3 here is CASSGGGMTTDGHTF. CDR3 sequence (DNA): TGTGCCAGCAGCGGAGGGGGAATGACTACCGATGGCCACACCTTC.

CDR3 sequence: CASSALQGLDGYTF. Written as DNA, the CDR3 is TGTGCCAGCAGCGCCTTACAGGGTTTGGATGGCTACACCTTC. This chain links TRBV9 with TRBJ1-2; D is perhaps TRBD1 (6 bases). The CDR3 contains 14 residues. V dropped 3 bases and J dropped 6 bases, with 15 bases sitting between them. Germline V gene sequence: CDR1 SGDLS, CDR2 YYNGEE.

V and J are TRBV27 and TRBJ1-1; D not resolved. Trimming cost V 3 bases and J 1 base, with 6 bases left between them. The CDR3 has 13 residues. Germline CDR1 reads MNHEY; CDR2 reads SMNVEV (reference sequence). CDR3 region: CASSLTQNTEAFF. CDR3 DNA: TGTGCCAGCAGTTTGACTCAGAACACTGAAGCTTTCTTT.

This chain joins TRBV11-3 and TRBJ2-7; unclear D gene. There are 13 residues in the CDR3. The V gene lost 3 bases and the J gene lost 0 bases, with 6 bases spanning the gap. Germline CDR1 is SGHNT and CDR2 is YENEEA. The CDR3 spells CASSFTSSYEQYF. DNA of the CDR3: TGTGCCAGCAGCTTCACGAGCTCCTACGAGCAGTACTTC.

The gene calls are TRBV5-1 and TRBJ2-3, with TRBD1 identical over 9 bases. The ends lost 0 bases at V and 6 bases at J; junction bases unmatched: 5. This CDR3 contains 15 residues. Germline assignment: CDR1 SGHRS and CDR2 YFSETQ. In nucleotides, the CDR3 is TGCGCCAGCAGCTTGGACAGGGGGCGAGGGGATACGCAGTATTTT. Protein: CASSLDRGRGDTQYF.

This clone was observed a few times. The chain carries TRBV11-2 and TRBJ2-3; TRBD2 aligns across 9 bases. The CDR3 is 14 residues long. J gave up 2 bases and V 8 bases, and 5 bases lay outside the gene matches. Germline CDR1 SGHAT, CDR2 FQNNGV. This CDR3 reads CASCSGGLTDTQYF. DNA of the CDR3: TGTGCCAGCTGTAGCGGGGGCCTCACAGATACGCAGTATTTT.

V gene TRBV9 combines with J gene TRBJ2-1, with D perhaps matching TRBD2 (6 bases). The CDR3 has 14 amino acids. Trimming left V 4 bases short and J 2 bases short, with 10 bases between. Germline-derived CDR1 and CDR2 are SGDLS and YYNGEE. The CDR3 protein is CASSPGGTYNEQFF. The CDR3 DNA follows: TGTGCCAGCAGCCCCGGGGGTACCTACAATGAGCAGTTCTTC.

V usage is TRBV27 and J usage is TRBJ1-1; the match to TRBD1 covers 9 bases. V gave up 5 bases and J gave up 5 bases; unmatched junction bases: 6. Germline CDR1 MNHEY, CDR2 SMNVEV (reference sequence). The length of the CDR3 is 14 residues. The DNA of the CDR3 is TGTGCCAGCAGTATAATGACAGGGGGGACTGAAGCTTTCTTT. Amino acid sequence: CASSIMTGGTEAFF.

The chain uses TRBV10-1 and TRBJ1-2; the D gene is possibly TRBD1 (6 bases). The CDR3 totals 13 residues. V gave up 6 bases and J gave up 4 bases, with 12 bases separating them. Germline loops: CDR1 WNHNN, CDR2 SYGVQD (reference sequence). In DNA, the CDR3 is TGCGCCAGCAGCTCGGACAGATCCTATGGCTACACCTTC. It yields the protein CASSSDRSYGYTF.

This clone was seen a handful of times. V usage is TRBV9 and J usage is TRBJ1-3; D unresolved. Looked up from germline, CDR1 is SGDLS and CDR2 is YYNGEE. CDR3 length: 16 amino acids. The V end lost 0 bases, the J end lost 2 bases, and 12 bases lay between the germline ends. For the CDR3, the DNA is TGTGCCAGCAGCGTAGATCAACGACTGGCTGGAAACACCATATATTTT. Encoded protein: CASSVDQRLAGNTIYF.

This clone was seen only a few times. The chain has TRBV6-5 and TRBJ1-2; TRBD1 matches 9 bases. V lost 6 bases, J lost 4 bases, and 6 bases stayed unmatched. The CDR3 is made up of 14 amino acids. Germline V lookup: CDR1 MNHEY, CDR2 SVGAGI. CDR3 protein: CASSQGDRVYGYTF. As DNA, the CDR3 is TGTGCCAGCAGCCAAGGGGACAGGGTCTATGGCTACACCTTC.

On this clone: At the DNA level, this CDR3 is encoded by other sequences in the same sample as well. The chain employs TRBV6-1 and TRBJ1-2; perhaps TRBD1 as D (5 bases). V dropped 4 bases and J dropped 4 bases, with 7 bases sitting between them. The CDR3 is 12 amino acids. Germline CDR1 reads MNHNS; CDR2 reads SASEGT. This chain's CDR3 is CASSADSYGYTF. DNA of the CDR3: TGTGCCAGCAGTGCCGACAGCTATGGCTACACCTTC.

The rearrangement uses TRBV6-1 and TRBJ1-2; D gene unclear. Germline loops: CDR1 MNHNS, CDR2 SASEGT. V gave up 6 bases and J gave up 2 bases, with 10 bases separating them. The CDR3 length is 13 residues. The CDR3 region is CASSPGGNYGYTF. CDR3 coding DNA: TGTGCCAGCAGCCCCGGAGGAAACTATGGCTACACCTTC.

V gene TRBV6-5 combines with J gene TRBJ2-1, with 8 nucleotides matching TRBD1. With V trimmed by 6 bases and J by 15 bases, 13 bases remained unmatched. This CDR3 region has 13 residues. Germline CDR1 MNHEY, CDR2 SVGAGI. The CDR3 is CASRPVDRGRLFF. The CDR3, as DNA: TGTGCCAGCAGACCCGTCGACAGGGGAAGGTTGTTCTTC.

V is TRBV5-5 and J is TRBJ2-2; 8 nucleotides line up with TRBD1. CDR1 is SGHKS and CDR2 is YYEKEE in the germline V gene (reference sequence). CDR3 size: 17 residues. Trimming removed 5 bases from V and 5 bases from J; junction bases left unmatched: 14. CDR3 DNA: TGTGCCAGCAGTCCCACCGACAGGGGCGGTGCAACCGGGGAGCTGTTTTTT. Its protein is CASSPTDRGGATGELFF. The whole variable domain, filled in from reference TRBV5-5 and TRBJ2-2, reads DAGVTQSPTHLIKTRGQQVTLRCSPISGHKSVSWYQQVLGQGPQFIFQYYEKEERGRGNFPDRFSARQFPNYSSELNVNALLLGDSALYLCASSPTDRGGATGELFFGEGSRLTVL.

This chain uses TRBV7-2 with TRBJ2-5, with a possible D match to TRBD1 (6 bases). Germline assignment: CDR1 SGHTA and CDR2 FQGNSA. The V end was cut by 7 bases, the J end by 4 bases, with 13 bases between. The CDR3 totals 13 residues. In DNA form, the CDR3 reads TGTGCCAGCACCCCAGGGGTCCGAGAGACCCAGTACTTC. Encoded protein: CASTPGVRETQYF.

The CDR3 DNA follows: TGTGCCAGCAGCTTTGGCAGCACCGGGGAGCTGTTTTTT. Its translation: CASSFGSTGELFF. The gene calls are TRBV7-2 and TRBJ2-2; unclear D gene. The length of the CDR3 is 13 residues. Germline CDR1 SGHTA, CDR2 FQGNSA. The V end lost 3 bases, the J end lost 4 bases, and 6 bases lay between the germline ends.

The table lists this clone with a few counts. The J gene is TRBJ1-2, the V gene TRBV6-6; D gene ambiguous. The CDR3 loop spans 12 amino acids. Germline V gene data show CDR1 as MNHNY and CDR2 as SVGAGI (reference sequence). The V end was cut by 11 bases, the J end by 6 bases, with 16 bases between. CDR3 nucleotides: TGTGCCTCTGCCACGGGGTCTCATGGCTACACCTTC. This translates into CASATGSHGYTF.

This rearrangement joins TRBV5-8 to TRBJ2-2; 8 nucleotides align to TRBD1. The CDR3 runs 15 residues. The junction had 10 bases not matched to a gene; V was cut back by 8 bases and J by 4 bases. Germline V lookup: CDR1 SGHTS, CDR2 YDEGEE. The CDR3 reads CARPAGTGVTGELFF. CDR3 nucleotides: TGTGCCAGACCAGCCGGGACAGGAGTCACCGGGGAGCTGTTTTTT. Looking up the rest from reference TRBV5-8 and TRBJ2-2 gives the full variable domain: EAGVTQSPTHLIKTRGQQATLRCSPISGHTSVYWYQQALGLGLQFLLWYDEGEERNRGNFPPRFSGRQFPNYSSELNVNALELEDSALYLCARPAGTGVTGELFFGEGSRLTVL.

V gene TRBV13 combines with J gene TRBJ2-7, with D tentatively TRBD1 (6 bases). The CDR3 is 14 residues long. Trimming cost V 5 bases and J 6 bases, with 17 bases left between them. CDR1 is PRHDT, CDR2 FYEKMQ, per germline (reference sequence). The CDR3 sequence is CASSGSRGRGEQYF. Here the CDR3 DNA reads TGTGCCAGCAGCGGCAGCAGGGGACGAGGCGAGCAGTACTTC.